The present T cell receptor (beta chain) was sequenced within a study of blood T cell repertoires in COVID-19. Participant age was about 18 to 89 years, and participants resided in fewer than 30 US areas. Donors in Cohort 3 who had recovered were those with two negative PCRs, healthcare professional clearance, or resolution of their symptoms. This CDR3 has 13 amino acids. With 6 bases removed from V and 6 bases from J, the gap between germline ends came to 14 bases. The V gene's germline CDR1 is SNHLY and CDR2 FYNNEI. Only in-frame clones appear in the TCRdb table, and some are missing; sequencing was by immunoSEQ multiplex PCR. Found here are under 200,000 clones, around 89% of them singletons; the top ten hold approximately 7.6%.

This chain connects TRBV2 to TRBJ1-1; D might be TRBD1 (6 bases). The sample taken for sequencing was PBMCs or T cells enriched from blood (not recorded which). This receptor was obtained from a young woman who had recovered from COVID-19. DNA of the CDR3: TGTGCCAGCAGCAAAACAGGGTTGGCTGAAGCTTTCTTT. Residues: CASSKTGLAEAFF.